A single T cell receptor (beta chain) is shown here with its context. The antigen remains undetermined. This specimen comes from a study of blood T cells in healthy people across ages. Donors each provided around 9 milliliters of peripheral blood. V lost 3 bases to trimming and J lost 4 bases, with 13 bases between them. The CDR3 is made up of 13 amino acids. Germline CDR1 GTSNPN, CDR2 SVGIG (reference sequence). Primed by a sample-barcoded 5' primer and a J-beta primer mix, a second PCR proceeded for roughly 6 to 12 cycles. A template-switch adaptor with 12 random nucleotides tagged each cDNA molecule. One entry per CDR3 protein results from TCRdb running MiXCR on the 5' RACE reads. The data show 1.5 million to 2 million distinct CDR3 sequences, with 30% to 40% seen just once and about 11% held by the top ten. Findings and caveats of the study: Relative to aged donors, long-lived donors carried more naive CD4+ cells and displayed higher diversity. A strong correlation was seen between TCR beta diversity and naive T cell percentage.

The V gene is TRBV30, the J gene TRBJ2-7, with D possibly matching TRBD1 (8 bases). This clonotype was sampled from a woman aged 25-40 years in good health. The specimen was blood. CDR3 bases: TGTGCCTGGAGCGCACAGGGGGGGTACGAGCAGTACTTC. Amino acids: CAWSAQGGYEQYF.